Following are 17 T cell receptor beta chains from one sample sequenced in a study of siplizumab effects on memory and regulatory T cells. Generated by immunoSEQ multiplex PCR, the TCRdb table keeps only in-frame clones and is missing some. The sample yields under 15,000 clones, more than 45% seen once. Their antigens are not known. The mixed lymphocyte reaction cells underwent coculture at 37°C for less than 7 days. What was sequenced was CFSE-low (dividing) CD8+ T cells sorted from an allogeneic mixed lymphocyte reaction. These receptors were collected from a human donor in good health; the cells came from an allogeneic mixed lymphocyte reaction. Some clones in this sample may be carry-over from other donors' samples.

The chain carries TRBV6-6 and TRBJ1-1; D remains ambiguous. The CDR3 loop spans 13 amino acids. Per the germline V gene, CDR1 is MNHNY and CDR2 is SVGAGI (reference sequence). Trimming pared 5 bases from V and 0 bases from J, leaving 7 bases between. CDR3 in amino acids: CASSLQLNTEAFF. In DNA, the CDR3 is TGTGCCAGCAGTCTCCAGTTGAACACTGAAGCTTTCTTT.

The chain combines TRBV5-4 with TRBJ2-2, with 13 bases identical to TRBD2. CDR1 is SGHNT and CDR2 is YYREEE in the germline V gene (reference sequence). The CDR3 sequence is 16 residues long. J gave up 4 bases and V 0 bases, and 0 bases lay outside the gene matches. As DNA, the CDR3 is TGTGCCAGCAGCTTGGGACTAGCGGGGGGCACCGGGGAGCTGTTTTTT. Its translation: CASSLGLAGGTGELFF.

This clone was detected a few times. The chain recombines TRBV10-3 with TRBJ2-1; TRBD2 aligns across 8 bases. The V gene's germline CDR1 is ENHRY and CDR2 SYGVKD. The CDR3 totals 16 residues. V lost 0 bases to trimming and J lost 7 bases; unmatched junction nucleotides: 8. CDR3 protein: CAISESGRGADNEQFF. CDR3 sequence (DNA): TGTGCCATCAGTGAGTCGGGGCGGGGGGCCGATAATGAGCAGTTCTTC.

This clone came up once. The V gene is TRBV7-2, the J gene TRBJ2-2; D not certain. This CDR3 has 14 residues. Germline V lookup: CDR1 SGHTA, CDR2 FQGNSA. V dropped 5 bases and J dropped 8 bases, with 15 bases sitting between them. The CDR3 sequence is CASSPYRLGGELFF. The CDR3 DNA reads TGTGCCAGCAGCCCTTATAGATTAGGTGGGGAGCTGTTTTTT.

V is TRBV19 and J is TRBJ2-7; the match to TRBD1 covers 7 bases. Germline values: CDR1 LNHDA, CDR2 SQIVND (reference sequence). This CDR3 is 16 amino acids long. J was trimmed by 3 bases and V by 0 bases; bases with no gene match: 8. This chain's CDR3 is CASSIDRRQGNYEQYF. CDR3 coding DNA: TGTGCCAGTAGTATAGACCGCCGACAGGGTAACTACGAGCAGTACTTC.

This clone was observed many times. The V call is TRBV27, the J call TRBJ2-1; unclear D gene. The V end was cut by 3 bases, the J end by 4 bases, with 1 base between. The germline V gene encodes CDR1 MNHEY and CDR2 SMNVEV (reference sequence). CDR3 size: 11 residues. As DNA, the CDR3 is TGTGCCAGCAGTTTTTACAATGAGCAGTTCTTC. Translation: CASSFYNEQFF.

This clone was counted once. The chain carries TRBV11-2 and TRBJ2-1; D is unclear. The CDR3 has 16 amino acids. CDR1 is SGHAT, CDR2 FQNNGV, per germline. With 4 bases removed from V and 5 bases from J, the gap between germline ends came to 18 bases. The CDR3 bases are TGTGCCAGCAGCTCCCCCTTAGAGTCTGTCCACAATGAGCAGTTCTTC. Its translation: CASSSPLESVHNEQFF.

A single count supports this clone. The chain uses TRBV5-8 and TRBJ2-7, with 7 nucleotides matching TRBD1. CDR3 length equals 15 residues. V was clipped by 7 bases and J by 3 bases; unmatched bases: 13. CDR1 is SGHTS, CDR2 YDEGEE, per germline. CDR3 bases: TGTGCCAGCCAACAGGATACGGGACAGCTCTACGAGCAGTACTTC. This encodes CASQQDTGQLYEQYF.

This clone was seen a few times. The chain joins TRBV19 to TRBJ1-1; no clear D. The CDR3 has 13 amino acids. Germline CDR1 and CDR2: LNHDA and SQIVND (reference sequence). V gave up 2 bases and J gave up 6 bases, with 10 bases separating them. CDR3 nucleotide sequence: TGTGCCAGTAGTATATTGAGCCGGTCTGAAGCTTTCTTT. Protein sequence: CASSILSRSEAFF.

The table lists this clone with a count of one. The gene calls are TRBV11-2 and TRBJ1-2; D is ambiguous. There are 13 residues in the CDR3. Per germline, CDR1 SGHAT and CDR2 FQNNGV. V lost 3 bases and J lost 6, with 11 bases in between. DNA of the CDR3: TGTGCCAGCAGCTTGGAGGGAAGTGATGGCTACACCTTC. Translated: CASSLEGSDGYTF.

The rearrangement links TRBV4-1 to TRBJ2-2, with a tentative D call TRBD1 (6 bases). Germline-derived CDR1 and CDR2 are MGHRA and YSYEKL. CDR3 size: 15 residues. The V gene lost 3 bases and the J gene lost 6 bases, with 14 bases spanning the gap. The CDR3 sequence: CASSHLVQGAGELFF. CDR3 nucleotides: TGCGCCAGCAGCCATTTAGTACAGGGCGCCGGGGAGCTGTTTTTT.

V usage is TRBV13 and J usage is TRBJ2-7; D perhaps matches TRBD2 (6 bases). Germline loops: CDR1 PRHDT, CDR2 FYEKMQ (reference sequence). The CDR3 covers 14 residues. V was pared by 3 bases and J by 3 bases, with 12 bases between. The CDR3 nucleotides read TGTGCCAGCAGCTTTTACGGGGGAGACTACGAGCAGTACTTC. It specifies CASSFYGGDYEQYF.

This clone was observed a single time. This chain links TRBV4-1 with TRBJ2-7, with D maybe TRBD2 (6 bases). Germline V gene lookup returns CDR1 MGHRA and CDR2 YSYEKL. V lost 4 bases and J lost 3, with 13 bases in between. CDR3 length: 14 residues. The chain's CDR3 is CASSRGGLNYEQYF. CDR3 nucleotides: TGCGCCAGCAGCCGAGGAGGGCTGAACTACGAGCAGTACTTC.

This clone showed up just a few times. CDR3 protein: CASSLRTGTGNTIYF. The CDR3 nucleotides are TGTGCCAGCAGTCTTCGGACAGGGACTGGAAACACCATATATTTT. The chain joins TRBV6-5 to TRBJ1-3, with 8 nucleotides matching TRBD1. V dropped 5 bases and J dropped 2; count of bases not matched to a gene: 5. Germline-derived CDR1 and CDR2 are MNHEY and SVGAGI. The CDR3 extends over 15 amino acids.

V gene TRBV11-2 combines with J gene TRBJ1-1, with unresolved D. Deletions cut 5 bases from V and 2 bases from J, with 18 bases between. The CDR3 has 16 residues. Per the germline V gene, CDR1 is SGHAT and CDR2 is FQNNGV. CDR3 protein: CASSPPPGEGNTEAFF. CDR3 in DNA: TGTGCCAGCAGCCCACCACCTGGAGAAGGAAACACTGAAGCTTTCTTT.

A word on this clone: Mismatch with germline at one junction end may stem from a read error. The V call is TRBV15, the J call TRBJ2-7; D may match TRBD1 or TRBD2 (6 bases each). The V gene's germline CDR1 is LNHNV and CDR2 YYDKDF (reference sequence). The length of the CDR3 is 13 residues. The chain's CDR3 is CATSRDGGYERYF. The CDR3 bases are TGTGCCACCAGCAGGGACGGGGGCTACGAGCGGTACTTC.

Regarding this clone: One end of the junction is discordant with germline, which a read error may explain. V and J are TRBV2 and TRBJ1-5; unclear D gene. Germline V gives CDR1 SNHLY, CDR2 FYNNEI. This CDR3 region has 14 residues. This CDR3 reads CASREGPINQPQHF. CDR3 nucleotides: TGTGCCAGCAGGGAAGGACCGATCAATCAGCCCCAGCATTTT.